The rows below give T cell receptor beta chains drawn from one sample of a study of vaccination effects on CD4 cells after COVID-19. Repertoires were generated with immunoSEQ multiplex PCR, while TCRdb's copy carries only in-frame clones and drops some. The sample carries approximately 83,000 clones, 60% to 80% recorded once. Antigen specificity for these receptors is unknown. Specimen: CD4+ T cells from PBMCs cultured with HCoV-OC43 spike peptides, collected after COVID-19 vaccination. These receptors all stem from a human donor who received a COVID-19 vaccine. The CDR3 runs from the conserved cysteine through the conserved F or W. The D gene is left open where the match is weak. Some rows mark clone size as missing; the rest say once, few, many or name a class of expanded clone.

V,D,J,size,DNA,CDR3
TRBV19,TRBD1,TRBJ2-5,.,TGTGCCAGTAGTGATCAGGGGGCTGTGAAGACCCAGTACTTC,CASSDQGAVKTQYF
TRBV10-2,TRBD1,TRBJ1-5,once,TGCGCCAGCAACGCGGACAGGGAGCAGCCCCAGCATTTT,CASNADREQPQHF
TRBV7-9,TRBD1,TRBJ1-3,.,TGTGCCAGCAGCTCATTCGACAGGGACGAAAACACCATATATTTT,CASSSFDRDENTIYF
TRBV27,.,TRBJ2-2,.,TGTGCCAGCAGTTTCTCCCGGGGCTCCGGGGAGCTGTTTTTT,CASSFSRGSGELFF
TRBV14,TRBD1,TRBJ1-1,.,TGTGCCAGCAGCCAAGAAATCTGGACAGGCTCGAACACTGAAGCTTTCTTT,CASSQEIWTGSNTEAFF
TRBV3-1/TRBV3-2,TRBD2,TRBJ2-5,.,TGTGCCAGCTCGGGACTAGAAGAGACCCAGTACTTC,CASSGLEETQYF
TRBV12-3/TRBV12-4,.,TRBJ1-1,few,TGTGCCAGCAAGACAGTCACTGAAGCTTTCTTT,CASKTVTEAFF
TRBV19,.,TRBJ1-2,.,TGTGCCAGTAACCCCCTGGGGCAGGGGAACTATGGCTACACCTTC,CASNPLGQGNYGYTF
TRBV5-1,TRBD1,TRBJ1-1,.,TGCGCCACCAGGACAGGCGTTGGTGAAGCTTTCTTT,CATRTGVGEAFF
TRBV18,.,TRBJ1-5,.,TGTGCCAGCTCACCAGTATTAGCTCCTAGGGGCGATCAGCCCCAGCATTTT,CASSPVLAPRGDQPQHF
TRBV23-1,.,TRBJ2-3,.,TGCGCCAGCAGTCAATCGAACAGTCCAGATACGCAGTATTTT,CASSQSNSPDTQYF
TRBV4-3,.,TRBJ1-1,.,TGCGCCAGCAGCCAAGAAAGTTCGGGCACTGAAGCTTTCTTT,CASSQESSGTEAFF
TRBV19,.,TRBJ2-2,few,TGTGCCAGTAGTATCCCATGGACAGCAACCGGGGAGCTGTTTTTT,CASSIPWTATGELFF
TRBV7-2,TRBD2,TRBJ2-5,.,TGTGCCAGCAGCTATAGCGGGGGGCCCTCCGGGGAGACCCAGTACTTC,CASSYSGGPSGETQYF
TRBV27,.,TRBJ1-6,.,TGTGCCAGCAGTTTATCGTTGACCCATTCACCCCTCCACTTT,CASSLSLTHSPLHF
TRBV5-1,TRBD2,TRBJ2-5,.,TGCGCCAGCAGCCAGACTAGCGGGGGGATAGGAGAGACCCAGTACTTC,CASSQTSGGIGETQYF